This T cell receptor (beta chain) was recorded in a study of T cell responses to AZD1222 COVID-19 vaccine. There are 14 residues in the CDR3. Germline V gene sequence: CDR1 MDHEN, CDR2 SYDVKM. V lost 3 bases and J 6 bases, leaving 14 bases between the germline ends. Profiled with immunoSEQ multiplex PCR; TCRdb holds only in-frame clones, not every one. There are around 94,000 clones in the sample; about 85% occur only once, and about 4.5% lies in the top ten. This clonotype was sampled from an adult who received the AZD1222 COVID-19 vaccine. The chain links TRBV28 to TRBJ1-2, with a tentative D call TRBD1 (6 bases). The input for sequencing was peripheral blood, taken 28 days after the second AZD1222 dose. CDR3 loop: CASSLGGQLNGYTF. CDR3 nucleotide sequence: TGTGCCAGCAGTTTGGGCGGACAGTTAAATGGCTACACCTTC.